A single sample is the source of the 11 T cell receptor beta chains below, sequenced in a study of regulatory T cells in long-lasting Graves disease. This sample's time point: newly diagnosed GD, antithyroid drugs for less than 3 months. Isolated PBMC RNA provided the starting material for the TCR library. Both iRepertoire HTBI primers and Arm-PCR of CDR3 regions were used to build the TCR beta libraries. TCRdb re-derived calls from the multiplex PCR reads in MiXCR, one entry per CDR3 protein. The sample consists of fewer than 400,000 distinct CDR3 sequences, about a sixth of them appearing once. The sample here was peripheral blood mononuclear cells (PBMCs), taken at new diagnosis, from a patient treated with antithyroid drugs. These receptors originate from a female donor with Graves disease.

This clonotype was counted a few times. V and J are TRBV6-5 and TRBJ2-2; perhaps D is TRBD1 or TRBD2 (7 bases each). V was cut by 0 bases and J by 6 bases, with 11 bases left in between. The CDR3 has 15 amino acids. From germline, CDR1 is MNHEY and CDR2 SVGAGI. CDR3 residues: CASSYSAGGAGELFF. The CDR3 nucleotides are TGTGCCAGCAGTTACTCGGCAGGGGGGGCCGGGGAGCTGTTTTTT.

This clonotype was observed many times. The chain combines TRBV6-1 with TRBJ1-2; tentative D call: TRBD1 (6 bases). The germline V and J ends were trimmed by 7 bases and 1 base, with 16 bases remaining between them. CDR3 size: 15 residues. Germline assignment: CDR1 MNHNS and CDR2 SASEGT. The CDR3 DNA reads as TGTGCCAGCACTCCCTTAGACAGGATTAACTATGGCTACACCTTC. This codes for CASTPLDRINYGYTF.

About this clonotype itself: Since a far larger clone is one base different, this is likely a read error. The chain is built from TRBV20-1 and TRBJ2-1; TRBD1 aligns across 10 bases. V was pared by 0 bases and J by 10 bases, with 6 bases of the junction left unmatched. The V gene's germline CDR1 is DFQATT and CDR2 SNEGSKA (reference sequence). The length of the CDR3 is 14 residues. The CDR3 bases are TGCAGTGCTAGAGAGGGACAGGGGATATACGAGCAGTTCTTC. As protein: CSAREGQGIYEQFF.

Concerning this clonotype itself: Given a far larger clone just one base away, this is likely a sequencing read error. The conserved phenylalanine or tryptophan normally closing the CDR3 is absent here, so this likely arose from a read error. The chain employs TRBV3-1 and TRBJ2-7; 9 positions agree with TRBD2. V dropped 4 bases and J dropped 4; count of bases not matched to a gene: 14. Germline V CDR1 and CDR2: LGHDT, YNNKEL (reference sequence). This CDR3 region has 17 residues. CDR3 loop: CASSRSAPGLAEYEQYL. The CDR3 coding sequence is TGTGCCAGCAGCCGGTCCGCTCCGGGACTAGCCGAATACGAGCAGTACCTC.

This clonotype appeared many times. The chain carries TRBV11-2 and TRBJ2-1, with D maybe TRBD2 (6 bases). The CDR3 length is 18 residues. Per the germline V gene, CDR1 is SGHAT and CDR2 is FQNNGV. The V end was cut by 1 base, the J end by 8 bases, with 24 bases between. DNA for the CDR3: TGTGCCAGCAGCTTAGGGTCCTGGCCGGGACTCAGCATCGATGAGCAGTTCTTC. Amino acids: CASSLGSWPGLSIDEQFF.

At least ten counts were recorded for this clonotype. The chain joins TRBV5-1 to TRBJ1-4; D unclear. The V gene lost 3 bases and the J gene lost 0 bases, with 9 bases spanning the gap. Germline CDR1 is SGHRS and CDR2 is YFSETQ. The CDR3 loop spans 15 amino acids. The CDR3 protein is CASSWAPATNEKLFF. CDR3 nucleotide sequence: TGCGCCAGCAGCTGGGCGCCGGCAACTAATGAAAAACTGTTTTTT.

Ten or more counts support this clonotype. J is TRBJ2-3 and V is TRBV28; D gene uncertain. The germline V gene encodes CDR1 MDHEN and CDR2 SYDVKM. CDR3 length equals 12 residues. V was shortened by 6 bases and J by 5 bases, with 9 bases between the two germline ends. This chain's CDR3 is CASSSVRDTQYF. CDR3 in DNA: TGTGCCAGCAGCTCCGTCAGAGATACGCAGTATTTT.

This clonotype was counted many times. The chain couples TRBV28 to TRBJ1-4; D is possibly TRBD1 (5 bases). The CDR3 has 14 residues. Germline loops: CDR1 MDHEN, CDR2 SYDVKM. V was cut by 5 bases and J by 8 bases, with 15 bases left in between. CDR3 protein: CASSPGGAGEKLFF. The CDR3 DNA reads as TGTGCCAGCAGTCCGGGAGGGGCGGGAGAAAAACTGTTTTTT.

V usage is TRBV20-1 and J usage is TRBJ2-7, with 9 positions matching TRBD2. This CDR3 is built from 14 residues. From germline, CDR1 is DFQATT and CDR2 SNEGSKA (reference sequence). The V gene end was trimmed by 3 bases and the J gene end by 4 bases; junction bases not matched to a gene: 7. The DNA for the CDR3 is TGCAGTGCTAGTGCCAGCGGGAGGAAGTACGAGCAGTACTTC. Translating it yields CSASASGRKYEQYF.

In regard to this clonotype: A much bigger clone sits one base away, suggesting this may be a read error. The chain links TRBV9 to TRBJ2-1, with D perhaps TRBD1 or TRBD2 (5 bases each). The J call may be incorrect, as the DNA end agrees better with TRBJ2-7. This CDR3 comprises 14 residues. Germline V gives CDR1 SGDLS, CDR2 YYNGEE. In DNA, the CDR3 is TGTGCCAGCTCACCACCGGGACGGTACAATGAGCAGTACTTC. It yields the protein CASSPPGRYNEQYF.

Remarks on this clonotype: A much more abundant neighbour one base away suggests this may be a read error. The V and J genes are TRBV2 and TRBJ2-3; 8 bases line up with TRBD2. The length of the CDR3 is 15 residues. Germline CDR1 reads SNHLY; CDR2 reads FYNNEI. After removal of 6 bases from V and 2 bases from J, the junction contained 7 bases not matched to a gene. This CDR3 is CASSLSGGATDTQYF. The CDR3 region has the DNA TGTGCCAGCAGCCTCAGCGGGGGAGCCACAGATACGCAGTATTTT. Complete variable domain (other parts from reference TRBV2 and TRBJ2-3): EPEVTQTPSHQVTQMGQEVILRCVPISNHLYFYWYRQILGQKVEFLVSFYNNEISEKSEIFDDQFSVERPDGSNFTLKIRSTKLEDSAMYFCASSLSGGATDTQYFGPGTRLTVL.